This T cell receptor beta chain appears in the sequencing data of a study of PD-1 blockade in classical Hodgkin lymphoma. The CDR3 runs 16 residues. Germline V gives CDR1 SGDLS, CDR2 YYNGEE. V was cut by 0 bases and J by 0 bases, with 7 bases left in between. Repertoires were generated with immunoSEQ multiplex PCR, while TCRdb's copy carries only in-frame clones and drops some. The table has approximately 44,000 clones, 69% seen once. This clone counts as medium-sized. Antigen: not known. Study observations and caveats: In CD4+ cells, TCR diversity went up significantly by C4D1, but in CD8+ cells it did not.

Time point: cycle 4 day 1 (C4D1), after more than 5 weeks of nivolumab. All the patients suffered relapse after autologous stem cell transplantation, and brentuximab vedotin exposure differed. The clonotype originates from a human donor with classical Hodgkin lymphoma. The starting material was peripheral blood mononuclear cells (PBMCs), obtained before the fourth cycle of nivolumab. The chain employs TRBV9 and TRBJ1-6; the D gene is possibly TRBD1 (5 bases). DNA for the CDR3: TGTGCCAGCAGCGTAGCCGACAGCTCCTATAATTCACCCCTCCACTTT. Amino acids: CASSVADSSYNSPLHF. The full variable domain, completed using reference TRBV9 and TRBJ1-6, is DSGVTQTPKHLITATGQRVTLRCSPRSGDLSVYWYQQSLDQGLQFLIQYYNGEERAKGNILERFSAQQFPDLHSELNLSSLELGDSALYFCASSVADSSYNSPLHFGNGTRLTVT.